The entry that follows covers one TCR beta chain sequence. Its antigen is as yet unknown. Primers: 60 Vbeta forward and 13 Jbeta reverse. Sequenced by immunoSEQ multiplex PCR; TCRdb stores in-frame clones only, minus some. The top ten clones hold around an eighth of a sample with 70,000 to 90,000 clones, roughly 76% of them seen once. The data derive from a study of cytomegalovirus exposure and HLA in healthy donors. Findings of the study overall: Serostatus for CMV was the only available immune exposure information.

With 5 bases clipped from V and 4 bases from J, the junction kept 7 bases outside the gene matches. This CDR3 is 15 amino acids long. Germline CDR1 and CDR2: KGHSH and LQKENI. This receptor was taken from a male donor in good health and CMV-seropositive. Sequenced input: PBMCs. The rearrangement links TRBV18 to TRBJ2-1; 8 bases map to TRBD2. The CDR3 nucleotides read TGTGCCAGCTCAATAAATAGCGGGACTTACAATGAGCAGTTCTTC. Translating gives CASSINSGTYNEQFF.